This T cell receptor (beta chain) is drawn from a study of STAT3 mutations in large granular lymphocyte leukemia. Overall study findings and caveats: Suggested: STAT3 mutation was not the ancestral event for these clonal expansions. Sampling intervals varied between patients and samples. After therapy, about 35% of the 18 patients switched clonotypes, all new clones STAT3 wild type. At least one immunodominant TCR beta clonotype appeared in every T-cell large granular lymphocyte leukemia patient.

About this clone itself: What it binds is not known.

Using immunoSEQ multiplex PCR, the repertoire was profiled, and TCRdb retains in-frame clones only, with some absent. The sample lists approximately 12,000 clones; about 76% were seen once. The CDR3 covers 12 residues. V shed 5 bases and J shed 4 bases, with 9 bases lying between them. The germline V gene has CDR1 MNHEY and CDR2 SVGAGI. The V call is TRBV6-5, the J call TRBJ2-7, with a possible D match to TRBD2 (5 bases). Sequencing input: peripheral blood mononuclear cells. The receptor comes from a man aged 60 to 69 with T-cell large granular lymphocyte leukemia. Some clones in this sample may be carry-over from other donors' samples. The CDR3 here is CASSRTVYEQYF. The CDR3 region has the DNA TGTGCCAGCAGTAGGACTGTGTACGAGCAGTACTTC.